This TCR beta chain was captured in a study of blood T cell repertoires in COVID-19. Clones were sequenced by immunoSEQ multiplex PCR, and TCRdb holds only the in-frame ones, with some missing. The profile shows some 200,000 clones, approximately 87% of them singletons. The CDR3 runs 15 residues. Per germline, CDR1 MDHEN and CDR2 SYDVKM. J lost 3 bases, V lost 5 bases, and 8 bases had no gene match. The chain has TRBV28 and TRBJ1-2, with 8 nucleotides matching TRBD1. The sequence was collected from a woman in her sixties or seventies with COVID-19, enrolled during active disease. Sequencing was done on a sample of peripheral blood. CDR3 sequence (DNA): TGTGCCAGCAGTCACTCAGGGGGCGAGGACTATGGCTACACCTTC. It encodes CASSHSGGEDYGYTF.